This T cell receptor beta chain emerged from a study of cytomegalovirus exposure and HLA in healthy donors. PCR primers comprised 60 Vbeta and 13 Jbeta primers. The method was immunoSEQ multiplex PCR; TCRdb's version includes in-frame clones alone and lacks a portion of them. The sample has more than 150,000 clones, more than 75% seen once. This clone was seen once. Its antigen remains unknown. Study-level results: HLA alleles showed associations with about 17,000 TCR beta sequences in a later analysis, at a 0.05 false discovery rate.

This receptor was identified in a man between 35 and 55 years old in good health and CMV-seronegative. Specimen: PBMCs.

In nucleotides, the CDR3 is TGTGCCTGGATAGATTGGGGGAGGGGCCAAGAGACCCAGTACTTC. Translated, it gives CAWIDWGRGQETQYF. The J gene is TRBJ2-5, the V gene TRBV30; 7 nucleotides align to TRBD2. J was trimmed by 1 base and V by 4 bases; bases with no gene match: 9. The CDR3 sequence is 15 residues long. Germline V gives CDR1 GTSNPN, CDR2 SVGIG (reference sequence). Based on the CDR3 plus reference TRBV30 and TRBJ2-5, the full variable domain is SQTIHQWPATLVQPVGSPLSLECTVEGTSNPNLYWYRQAAGRGLQLLFYSVGIGQISSEVPQNLSASRPQDRQFILSSKKLLLSDSGFYLCAWIDWGRGQETQYFGPGTRLLVL.